This T cell receptor (beta chain) originates from a study of cytomegalovirus exposure and HLA in healthy donors. General study results and limits: Prior analysis indicated that the majority of TCR beta V segments exhibited productivity approximately 90% or approximately 30% of the time. With later analysis, a missense DCLRE1C variant became linked to TCR beta V- and J-gene trimming. Cytomegalovirus-associated TCR beta chains were listed, numbering 150 to 200.

Concerning this clone itself: The antigen is undetermined.

The CDR3 spans 12 residues. The germline V gene encodes CDR1 LGHNA and CDR2 YNFKEQ. With 0 bases removed from V and 5 bases from J, the gap between germline ends came to 4 bases. PCR amplification relied on 60 Vbeta primers (plus 13 Jbeta primers). Assay used: immunoSEQ multiplex PCR; TCRdb lists only in-frame clones, some missing. This table holds approximately 200,000 clones, around 83% found once. The material sequenced was PBMCs. The source is a girl aged 10 to 17 in good health and CMV-seronegative. The V call is TRBV4-2, the J call TRBJ1-1, with no clear D. The CDR3 DNA reads as TGTGCCAGCAGCCAAGAGAGGACTGAAGCTTTCTTT. It yields the protein CASSQERTEAFF.